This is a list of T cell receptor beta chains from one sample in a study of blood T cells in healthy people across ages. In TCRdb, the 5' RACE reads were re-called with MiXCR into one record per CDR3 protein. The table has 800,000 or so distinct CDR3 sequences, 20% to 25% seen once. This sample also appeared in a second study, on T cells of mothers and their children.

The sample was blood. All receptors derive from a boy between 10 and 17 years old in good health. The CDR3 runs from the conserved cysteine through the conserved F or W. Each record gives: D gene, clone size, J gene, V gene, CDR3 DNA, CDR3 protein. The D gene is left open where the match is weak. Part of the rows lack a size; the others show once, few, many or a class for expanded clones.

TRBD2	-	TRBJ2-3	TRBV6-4	TGTGCCAGCAGTGACTCGGCAGGGAGGGCAGATACGCAGTATTTT	CASSDSAGRADTQYF
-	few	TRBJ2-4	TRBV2	TGTGCCAGCAGCCCGCCCCTCAGCTTC	CASSPPLSF
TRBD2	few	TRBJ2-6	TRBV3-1	TGTGCCAGCAGTCGTACTAGCGGGGGGACCGGGGCCAACGTCCTGACTTTC	CASSRTSGGTGANVLTF
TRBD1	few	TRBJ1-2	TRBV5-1	TGTGCCAGCAGTCTGGACAGGGGTAACTATGGCTACACCTTC	CASSLDRGNYGYTF
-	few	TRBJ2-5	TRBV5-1	TGCGCCAGCAGGGACACGGCGGGGACCCAGTACTTC	CASRDTAGTQYF
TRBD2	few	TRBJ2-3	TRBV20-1	TGCAGTGCTATGACCCGCGGGGGGACAACAGATACGCAGTATTTT	CSAMTRGGTTDTQYF
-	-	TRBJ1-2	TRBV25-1	TGTGCCAGCAGTGAATCCGGTGGCTACACCTTC	CASSESGGYTF
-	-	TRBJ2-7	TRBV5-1	TGCGCCAGCAGCCCCTGGTTGGGGTGGGAGCAGTACTTC	CASSPWLGWEQYF
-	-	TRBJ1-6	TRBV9	TGTGCCAGCAGCGTATCAGGCCTTAATTCACCCCTCCACTTT	CASSVSGLNSPLHF
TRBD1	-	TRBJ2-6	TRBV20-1	TGCAGTGGCGCGACAGGGGGCTGGGGAGGGGCCAACGTCCTGACTTTC	CSGATGGWGGANVLTF
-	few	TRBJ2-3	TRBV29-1	TGCAGCGTTGATCTGGGCCTTGCAGATACGCAGTATTTT	CSVDLGLADTQYF
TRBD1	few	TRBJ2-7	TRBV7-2	TGTGCCAGCAGCTTTTCACCGGGACAGAACTACGAGCAGTACTTC	CASSFSPGQNYEQYF
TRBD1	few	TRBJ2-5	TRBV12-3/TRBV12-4	TGTGCCAGCGTCGACAGGGGGTGGGAGACCCAGTACTTC	CASVDRGWETQYF
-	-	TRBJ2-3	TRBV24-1	TGTGCCACCAGTGGCCAGGGCCGGACAGATACGCAGTATTTT	CATSGQGRTDTQYF
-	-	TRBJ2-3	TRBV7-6	TGTGCCAGCGGATCTCCAGTCGCAGATACGCAGTATTTT	CASGSPVADTQYF
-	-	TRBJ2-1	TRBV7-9	TGTGCCAGCAGCTCTAGGCGGGACAAGGGGTACTATGAGCAGTTCTTC	CASSSRRDKGYYEQFF
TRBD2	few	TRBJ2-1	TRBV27	TGTGCCAGCTTCCGACTAGCGGGACGGAGTGAGCAGTTCTTC	CASFRLAGRSEQFF
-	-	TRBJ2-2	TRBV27	TGTGCCAGCAGTCCCCGTTGGACGAACACCGGGGAGCTGTTTTTT	CASSPRWTNTGELFF
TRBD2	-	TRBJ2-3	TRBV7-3	TGTTCCAGCAGCTACCAAAGCGGGAGGGTCACAGATACGCAGTATTTT	CSSSYQSGRVTDTQYF
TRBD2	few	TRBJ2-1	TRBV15	TGTGCCACCAGTCCCTCGGGGACTAGCGGATCCAATGAGCAGTTCTTC	CATSPSGTSGSNEQFF
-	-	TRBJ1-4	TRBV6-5	TGTGCCAGCAGTCCGACAACAACTAATGAAAAACTGTTTTTT	CASSPTTTNEKLFF
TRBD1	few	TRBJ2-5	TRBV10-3	TGTGCCATCAGTGTGCAGGGGGATCGAGAGACCCAGTACTTC	CAISVQGDRETQYF
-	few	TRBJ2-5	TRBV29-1	TGCAGCGCCGAGGGGGGCAAGGAGACCCAGTACTTC	CSAEGGKETQYF
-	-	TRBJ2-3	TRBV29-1	TGCAGCGTTGTTCTGGAGGATACGCAGTATTTT	CSVVLEDTQYF
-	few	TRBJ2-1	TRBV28	TGTGCCAGCAGTTTCACAGGACAGCAGTTCTTC	CASSFTGQQFF
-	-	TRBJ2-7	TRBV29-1	TGCAGCGTTGAGACTAGTGTCTTGGAGCAGTACTTC	CSVETSVLEQYF
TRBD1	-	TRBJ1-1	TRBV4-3	TGCGCCAGCAGCAACCAGGACAGGGAGGGGACTGAAGCTTTCTTT	CASSNQDREGTEAFF
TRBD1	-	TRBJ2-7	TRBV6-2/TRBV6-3	TGTGCCAGCAGCCGGGGACAGTGGCAAGAGCAGTACTTC	CASSRGQWQEQYF
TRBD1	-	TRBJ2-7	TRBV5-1	TGCGCCAGCAGCACGGGGACAGCCTACTCCTACGAGCAGTACTTC	CASSTGTAYSYEQYF
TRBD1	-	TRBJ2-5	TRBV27	TGTGCCAGCAGTTCCGGACAGGGGACCCAAGAGACCCAGTACTTC	CASSSGQGTQETQYF
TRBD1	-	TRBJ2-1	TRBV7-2	TGTGCCAGCAGCTTAGGACAGGGGATCAATGAGCAGTTCTTC	CASSLGQGINEQFF
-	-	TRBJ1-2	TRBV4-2	TGTGCCAGCAGCCCAGCGACGACTGGGATCATCAAACCCTATGGCTACACCTTC	CASSPATTGIIKPYGYTF
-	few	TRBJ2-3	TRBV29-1	TGCAGCGTTGATGGCACCGAGAGCACAGATACGCAGTATTTT	CSVDGTESTDTQYF
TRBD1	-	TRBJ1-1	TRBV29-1	TGCAGCCTAGAGACAGGGGACACTGAAGCTTTCTTT	CSLETGDTEAFF
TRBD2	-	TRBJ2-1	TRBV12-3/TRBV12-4	TGTGCCAGCAGTTTACGGCGGGGGTCTTTATTCAATGAGCAGTTCTTC	CASSLRRGSLFNEQFF
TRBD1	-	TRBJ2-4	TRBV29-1	TGCAGCGCCCCAGGACAGGGAGGAAACATTCAGTACTTC	CSAPGQGGNIQYF
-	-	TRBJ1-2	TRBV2	TGTGCCAGCAGTGTAGACGGTTACTATGGCTACACCTTC	CASSVDGYYGYTF
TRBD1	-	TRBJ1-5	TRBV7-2	TGTGCCAGCAGCAGACAAGGACAGGGAGGGGCAGGTAGCAATCAGCCCCAGCATTTT	CASSRQGQGGAGSNQPQHF
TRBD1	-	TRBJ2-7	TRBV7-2	TGTGCCAGCAGCTACCGGGACAGGGCCGAGCAGTACTTC	CASSYRDRAEQYF
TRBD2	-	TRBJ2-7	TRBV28	TGTGCCAGCAGTTCCTCCCTTCCACTAGCGGGATACTACGAGCAGTACTTC	CASSSSLPLAGYYEQYF
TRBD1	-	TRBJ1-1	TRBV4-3	TGCGCCAGCAGCCAGTATTACAGGGGGACGGACACTGACGCTTTCTTT	CASSQYYRGTDTDAFF